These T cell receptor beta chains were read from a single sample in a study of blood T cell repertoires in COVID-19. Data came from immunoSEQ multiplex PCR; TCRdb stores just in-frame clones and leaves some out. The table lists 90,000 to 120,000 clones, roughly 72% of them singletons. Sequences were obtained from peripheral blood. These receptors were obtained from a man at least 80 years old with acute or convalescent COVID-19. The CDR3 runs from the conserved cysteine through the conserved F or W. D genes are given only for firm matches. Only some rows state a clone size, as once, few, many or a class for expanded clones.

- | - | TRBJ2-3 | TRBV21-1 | CASSRLSPVYF | TGTGCCAGCAGCCGTCTTAGTCCGGTGTATTTT
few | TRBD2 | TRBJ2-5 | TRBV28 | CASSSSRGERGKQYF | TGTGCCAGCAGTTCCTCGCGGGGGGAGCGGGGGAAACAGTACTTC
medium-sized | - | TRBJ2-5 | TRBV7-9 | CASSQTGAQETQYF | TGTGCCAGCAGTCAGACTGGGGCCCAAGAGACCCAGTACTTC
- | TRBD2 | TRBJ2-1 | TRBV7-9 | CASSLGRLALFDEQFF | TGTGCCAGCAGCTTAGGGCGACTAGCTTTGTTCGATGAGCAGTTCTTC
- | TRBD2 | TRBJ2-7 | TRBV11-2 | CASSWGTSGYEQYF | TGTGCCAGCAGCTGGGGGACTAGCGGCTACGAGCAGTACTTC
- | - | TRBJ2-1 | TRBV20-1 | CSARPIYEQFF | TGCAGTGCTAGACCTATTTATGAGCAGTTCTTC
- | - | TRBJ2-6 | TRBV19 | CASSVTGPGANVLTF | TGTGCCAGTAGTGTAACAGGGCCTGGGGCCAACGTCCTGACTTTC
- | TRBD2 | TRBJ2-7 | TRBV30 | CAWRGRVAGVSSYEQYF | TGTGCCTGGAGAGGCCGGGTAGCGGGAGTGAGCTCCTACGAGCAGTACTTC
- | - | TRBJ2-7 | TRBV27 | CASSGVGQGTYEQYF | TGTGCCAGCAGTGGGGTGGGGCAGGGAACCTACGAGCAGTACTTC
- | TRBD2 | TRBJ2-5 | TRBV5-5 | CASSKLAGQETQYF | TGTGCCAGCAGCAAACTAGCGGGTCAAGAGACCCAGTACTTC
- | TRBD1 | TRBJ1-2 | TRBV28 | CASSSQDRGLGGYTF | TGTGCCAGCAGTTCGCAGGACAGGGGGCTAGGTGGCTACACCTTC
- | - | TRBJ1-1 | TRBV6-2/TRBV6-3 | CASSYMKGGTEAFF | TGTGCCAGCAGTTACATGAAGGGAGGCACTGAAGCTTTCTTT
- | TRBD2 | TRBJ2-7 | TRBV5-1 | CASSGGTSGFYEQYF | TGCGCCAGCAGCGGAGGGACTAGCGGGTTTTACGAGCAGTACTTC
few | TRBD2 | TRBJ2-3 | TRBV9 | CASGGTSGLTDTQYF | TGTGCCAGCGGAGGGACTAGCGGACTCACAGATACGCAGTATTTT
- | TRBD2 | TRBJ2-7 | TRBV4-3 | CASSQEVLAGGLPYEQYF | TGCGCCAGCAGCCAAGAGGTCCTAGCGGGAGGGTTGCCCTACGAGCAGTACTTC
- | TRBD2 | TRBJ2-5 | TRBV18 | CASSRALGTSGKVETQYF | TGTGCCAGCTCACGTGCCCTCGGGACTAGCGGGAAGGTAGAGACCCAGTACTTC
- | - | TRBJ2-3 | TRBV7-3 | CASSLNARSGDTQYF | TGTGCCAGCAGCTTAAACGCCAGAAGTGGAGATACGCAGTATTTT
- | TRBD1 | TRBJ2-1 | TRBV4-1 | CASSQDFTGVHNEQFF | TGCGCCAGCAGCCAAGATTTCACAGGGGTCCACAATGAGCAGTTCTTC
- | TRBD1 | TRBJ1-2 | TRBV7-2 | CASSPRQGLDGYTF | TGTGCCAGCAGCCCACGACAGGGTTTGGATGGCTACACCTTC
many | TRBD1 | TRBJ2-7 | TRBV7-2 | CASSIDRGTEQYF | TGTGCCAGCAGCATCGACAGGGGTACCGAGCAGTACTTC
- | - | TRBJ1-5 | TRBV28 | CASSFPRAGNQPQHF | TGTGCCAGCAGTTTCCCCAGGGCAGGCAATCAGCCCCAGCATTTT
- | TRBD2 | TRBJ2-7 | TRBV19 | CASSPLAGAYEQYF | TGTGCCAGTAGTCCACTAGCGGGAGCCTACGAGCAGTACTTC
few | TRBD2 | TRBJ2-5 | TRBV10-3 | CAIRLGREQTQYF | TGTGCCATCAGACTCGGGAGGGAACAGACCCAGTACTTC
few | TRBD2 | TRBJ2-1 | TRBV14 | CASSPRLAGGPYNEQFF | TGTGCCAGCAGCCCGCGGCTAGCGGGAGGGCCCTACAATGAGCAGTTCTTC
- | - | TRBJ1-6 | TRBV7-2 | CASSLAAPGNNSPLHF | TGTGCCAGCAGCTTAGCGGCTCCGGGGAATAATTCACCCCTCCACTTT
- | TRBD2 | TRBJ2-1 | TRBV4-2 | CASSPGTSGSTDEQFF | TGTGCCAGCAGCCCCGGGACTAGCGGGAGTACCGATGAGCAGTTCTTC
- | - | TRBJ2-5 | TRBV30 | CASVTGGETQYF | TGTGCCTCCGTGACAGGTGGAGAGACCCAGTACTTC
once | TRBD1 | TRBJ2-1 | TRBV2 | CASHDRGPYNEQFF | TGTGCCAGTCACGACAGGGGGCCTTACAATGAGCAGTTCTTC
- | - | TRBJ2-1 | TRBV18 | CASSASTEQFF | TGTGCCAGCTCAGCTAGCACTGAGCAGTTCTTC
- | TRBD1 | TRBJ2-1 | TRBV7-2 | CASSPGTGVPAGFF | TGTGCCAGCAGCCCCGGGACAGGGGTTCCCGCGGGGTTCTTC
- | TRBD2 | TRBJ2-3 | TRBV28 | CASSLIVLAGDSTDTQYF | TGTGCCAGCAGTTTAATCGTCCTAGCGGGAGATAGCACAGATACGCAGTATTTT
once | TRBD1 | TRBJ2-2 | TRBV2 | CASSEASRPGGRTGELFF | TGTGCCAGCAGTGAAGCTAGTAGGCCAGGGGGTCGAACCGGGGAGCTGTTTTTT
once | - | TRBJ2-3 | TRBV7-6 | CASTVGGGIDTQYF | TGTGCCAGCACAGTAGGGGGCGGGATCGATACGCAGTATTTT
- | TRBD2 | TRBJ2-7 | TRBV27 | CASSLRPPRGAYEQYF | TGTGCCAGCAGTTTACGCCCGCCGCGGGGGGCTTACGAGCAGTACTTC
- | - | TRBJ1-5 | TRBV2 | CASRMDSTSNQPQHF | TGTGCCAGCAGAATGGACAGTACGAGCAATCAGCCCCAGCATTTT
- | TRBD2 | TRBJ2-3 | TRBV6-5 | CASSLLASSDTQYF | TGTGCCAGCAGCCTACTAGCGAGCTCAGATACGCAGTATTTT
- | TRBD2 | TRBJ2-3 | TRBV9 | CASSAGAGRRTDTQYF | TGTGCCAGCAGCGCTGGAGCGGGGAGGAGGACAGATACGCAGTATTTT
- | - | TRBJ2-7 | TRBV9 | CASSPTGFEQYF | TGTGCCAGCAGCCCGACGGGGTTCGAGCAGTACTTC
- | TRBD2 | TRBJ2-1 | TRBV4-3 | CASSQDPTSGTQADEQFF | TGCGCCAGCAGCCAAGATCCCACTAGCGGGACACAAGCCGATGAGCAGTTCTTC
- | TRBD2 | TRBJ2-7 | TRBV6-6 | CASSLSAGGPYEQYF | TGTGCCAGCAGTTTAAGTGCGGGAGGGCCTTACGAGCAGTACTTC
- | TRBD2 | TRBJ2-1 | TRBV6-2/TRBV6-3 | CASSRLAGGFNEQFF | TGTGCCAGCAGTCGACTAGCGGGAGGTTTCAATGAGCAGTTCTTC
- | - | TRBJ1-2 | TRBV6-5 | CASHNNYGYTF | TGTGCCAGCCACAATAACTATGGCTACACCTTC
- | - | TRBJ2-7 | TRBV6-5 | CASSGEGGYEQYF | TGTGCCAGCAGCGGGGAAGGGGGCTACGAGCAGTACTTC
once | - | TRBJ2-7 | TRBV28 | CASNPSRELRYEQYF | TGTGCCAGCAACCCTTCCCGGGAGCTGCGGTACGAGCAGTACTTC
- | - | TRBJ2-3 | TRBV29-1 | CSVNKWGGTDTQYF | TGCAGCGTAAACAAGTGGGGGGGCACAGATACGCAGTATTTT
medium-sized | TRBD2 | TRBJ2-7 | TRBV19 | CASSIGGTSGYYEQYF | TGTGCCAGTAGTATAGGGGGGACTAGCGGTTACTACGAGCAGTACTTC
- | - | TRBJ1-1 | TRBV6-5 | CASSSQGQAFF | TGTGCCAGCAGTTCGCAGGGCCAAGCTTTCTTT
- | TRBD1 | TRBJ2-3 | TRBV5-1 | CASSLSGQGTDTQYF | TGCGCCAGCAGCTTGTCGGGACAGGGAACAGATACGCAGTATTTT
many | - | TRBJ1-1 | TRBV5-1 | CASSPLGTTAFF | TGCGCCAGCAGCCCGCTTGGGACAACGGCTTTCTTT
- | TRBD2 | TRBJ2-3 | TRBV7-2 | CASSLQGGSNTDTQYF | TGTGCCAGCAGCTTACAGGGCGGGAGTAACACAGATACGCAGTATTTT
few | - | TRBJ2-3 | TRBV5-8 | CASSLGAGTDTQYF | TGTGCCAGCAGCTTAGGTGCAGGAACAGATACGCAGTATTTT
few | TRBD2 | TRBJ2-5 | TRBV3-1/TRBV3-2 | CASSQDWGLAGGEQETQYF | TGTGCCAGCAGCCAAGATTGGGGGCTAGCGGGAGGCGAACAAGAGACCCAGTACTTC
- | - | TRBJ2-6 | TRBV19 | CASSNPDSGANVLTF | TGTGCCAGTAGTAACCCAGACTCTGGGGCCAACGTCCTGACTTTC